Below, one TCR beta chain is given with its context. Its matching antigen is unknown. This sample was included in a study of yellow fever vaccine responses in identical twins. Study findings and constraints: The T cell response to vaccination in identical twins was reportedly partly convergent and partly personalized.

MiXCR was run by TCRdb on the RT-PCR reads, yielding one entry per CDR3 protein. In the table there are about 13,000 distinct CDR3 sequences, 84% of which are singletons. V gave up 4 bases and J gave up 1 base, with 17 bases separating them. The CDR3 runs 16 residues. The material was T cells from blood (PBMCs), unsorted or a sorted subset (not recorded which), obtained before or after yellow fever vaccination (not recorded which). The chain is built from TRBV12-3 or TRBV12-4 and TRBJ2-7; TRBD2 might be the D (8 bases). The sequence was collected from a woman aged 18-29 years who received the yellow fever vaccine. The CDR3 here is CASSSHGGDRSYEQYF. The CDR3, as DNA: TGTGCCAGCAGTTCCCACGGGGGGGACAGATCCTACGAGCAGTACTTC.